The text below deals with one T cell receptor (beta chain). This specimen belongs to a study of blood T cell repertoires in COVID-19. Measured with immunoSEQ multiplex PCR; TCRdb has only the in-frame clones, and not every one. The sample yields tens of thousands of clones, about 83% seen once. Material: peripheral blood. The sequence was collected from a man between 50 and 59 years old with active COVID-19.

CDR3 loop: CASSLGVADTQYF. The CDR3 coding sequence is TGTGCCAGCAGTTTAGGAGTTGCCGATACGCAGTATTTT. This sequence joins TRBV28 and TRBJ2-3; D is ambiguous. CDR3 length: 13 amino acids. V was clipped by 2 bases and J by 6 bases, with 9 bases between them. The V gene's germline CDR1 is MDHEN and CDR2 SYDVKM.